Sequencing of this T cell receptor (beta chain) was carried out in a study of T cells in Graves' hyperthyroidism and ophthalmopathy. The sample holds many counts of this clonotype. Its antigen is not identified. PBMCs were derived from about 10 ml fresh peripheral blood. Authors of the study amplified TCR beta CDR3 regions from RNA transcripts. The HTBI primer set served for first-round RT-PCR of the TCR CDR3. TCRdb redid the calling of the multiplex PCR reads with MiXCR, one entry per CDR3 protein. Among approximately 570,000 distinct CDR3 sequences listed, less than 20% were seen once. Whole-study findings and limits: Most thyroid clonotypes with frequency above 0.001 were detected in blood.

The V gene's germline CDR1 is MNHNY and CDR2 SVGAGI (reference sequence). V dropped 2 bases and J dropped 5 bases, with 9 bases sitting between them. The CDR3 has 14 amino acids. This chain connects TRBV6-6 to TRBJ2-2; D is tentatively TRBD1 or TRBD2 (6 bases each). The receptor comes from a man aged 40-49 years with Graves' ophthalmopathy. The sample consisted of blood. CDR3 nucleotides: TGTGCCAGCAGTTACGGGGGGCGTACCGGGGAGCTGTTTTTT. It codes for CASSYGGRTGELFF.